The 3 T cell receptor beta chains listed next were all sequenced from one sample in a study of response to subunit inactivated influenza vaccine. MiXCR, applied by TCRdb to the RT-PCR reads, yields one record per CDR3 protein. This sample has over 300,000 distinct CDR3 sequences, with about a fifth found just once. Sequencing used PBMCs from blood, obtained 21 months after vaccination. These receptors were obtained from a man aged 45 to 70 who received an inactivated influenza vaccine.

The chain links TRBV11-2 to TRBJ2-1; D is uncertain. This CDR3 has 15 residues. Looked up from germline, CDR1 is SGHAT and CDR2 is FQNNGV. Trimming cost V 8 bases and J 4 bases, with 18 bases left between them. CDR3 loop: CASAQLPGVYNEQFF. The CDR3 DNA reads TGTGCCAGCGCCCAACTACCTGGGGTTTACAATGAGCAGTTCTTC.

The CDR3 bases are TGTGCCAGCAGCTCCGACAGGGGGACCTATGGCTACACCTTC. Protein sequence: CASSSDRGTYGYTF. The V gene is TRBV12-3 or TRBV12-4, the J gene TRBJ1-2, with 9 bases aligning to TRBD1. J gave up 4 bases and V 6 bases, and 6 bases lay outside the gene matches. The CDR3 covers 14 residues.

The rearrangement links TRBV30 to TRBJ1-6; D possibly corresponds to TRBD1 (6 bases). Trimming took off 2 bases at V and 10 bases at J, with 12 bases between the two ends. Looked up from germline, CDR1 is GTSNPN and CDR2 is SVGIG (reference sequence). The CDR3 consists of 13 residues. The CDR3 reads CAWSINRVSPLHF. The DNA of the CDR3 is TGTGCCTGGAGTATTAACAGGGTCTCACCCCTCCACTTT.